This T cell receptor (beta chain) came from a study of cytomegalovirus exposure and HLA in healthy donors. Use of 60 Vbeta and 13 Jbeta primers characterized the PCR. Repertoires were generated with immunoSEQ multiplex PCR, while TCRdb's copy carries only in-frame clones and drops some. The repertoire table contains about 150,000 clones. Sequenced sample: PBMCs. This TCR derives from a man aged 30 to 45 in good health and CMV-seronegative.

The CDR3 loop reads CASRDLFRGLGEAFF. The CDR3 DNA is TGCGCCAGCCGCGACTTATTCCGGGGTTTAGGTGAAGCTTTCTTT. The rearrangement links TRBV10-2 to TRBJ1-1; D gene ambiguous. Trimming took off 8 bases at V and 7 bases at J, with 23 bases between the two ends. The germline V gene has CDR1 WSHSY and CDR2 SAAADI. The CDR3 loop spans 15 amino acids.